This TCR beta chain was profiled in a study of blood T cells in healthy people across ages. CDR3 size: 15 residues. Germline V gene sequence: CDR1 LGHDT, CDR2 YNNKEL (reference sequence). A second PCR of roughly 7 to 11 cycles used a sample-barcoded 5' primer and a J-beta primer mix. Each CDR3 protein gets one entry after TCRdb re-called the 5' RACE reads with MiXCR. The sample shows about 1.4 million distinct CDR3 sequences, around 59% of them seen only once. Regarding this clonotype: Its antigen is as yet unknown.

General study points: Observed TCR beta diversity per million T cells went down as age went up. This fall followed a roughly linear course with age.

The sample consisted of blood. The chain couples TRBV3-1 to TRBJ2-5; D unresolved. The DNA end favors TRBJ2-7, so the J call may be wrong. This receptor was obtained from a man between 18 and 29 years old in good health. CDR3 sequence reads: CASSQTPLDTYEQYF. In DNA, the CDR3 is TGTGCCAGCAGCCAGACCCCCCTGGATACCTACGAGCAGTACTTC.